This TCR beta chain stems from a study of T cells in Graves' hyperthyroidism and ophthalmopathy. Findings and limits, study-wide: In blood, most of the thyroid clonotypes expanded above 0.001 were also present.

TCR beta CDR3 sequences were amplified from RNA transcripts. The study used the HTBI primer set for a first-round RT-PCR of the TCR CDR3. TCRdb itself ran the multiplex PCR reads through MiXCR, one entry per CDR3 protein. The sample carries around 450,000 distinct CDR3 sequences, approximately 15% recorded once. With 3 bases removed from V and 0 bases from J, the gap between germline ends came to 3 bases. CDR1 KGHSH and CDR2 LQKENI come from the germline V gene. The CDR3 loop spans 13 amino acids. Comments on this clonotype: No antigen is known for it.

The receptor was derived from a woman aged 18 to 35 with Graves' hyperthyroidism. Sequenced material: blood. The rearrangement joins TRBV18 to TRBJ1-5, with D uncertain. Written as DNA, the CDR3 is TGTGCCAGCTCACCGCATAGCAATCAGCCCCAGCATTTT. Residues: CASSPHSNQPQHF.